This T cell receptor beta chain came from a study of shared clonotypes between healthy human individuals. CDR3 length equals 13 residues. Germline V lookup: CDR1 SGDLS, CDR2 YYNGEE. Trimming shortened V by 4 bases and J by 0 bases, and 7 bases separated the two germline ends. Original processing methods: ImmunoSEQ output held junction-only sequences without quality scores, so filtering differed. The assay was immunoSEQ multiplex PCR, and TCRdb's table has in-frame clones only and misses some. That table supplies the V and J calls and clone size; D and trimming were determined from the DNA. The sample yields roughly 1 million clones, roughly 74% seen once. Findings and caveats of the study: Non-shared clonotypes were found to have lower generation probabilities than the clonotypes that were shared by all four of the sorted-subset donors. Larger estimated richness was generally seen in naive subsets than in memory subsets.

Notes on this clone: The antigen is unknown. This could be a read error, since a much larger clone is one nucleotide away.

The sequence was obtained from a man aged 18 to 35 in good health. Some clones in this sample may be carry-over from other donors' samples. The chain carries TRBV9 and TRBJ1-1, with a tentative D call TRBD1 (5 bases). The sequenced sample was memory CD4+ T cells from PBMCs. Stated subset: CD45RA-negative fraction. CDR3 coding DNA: TGTGCCAGCAGCATGACAGTGAACACTGAAGCTTTCTTT. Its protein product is CASSMTVNTEAFF.